The next 17 T cell receptor beta chains were all read from a single sample in a study of tumor-infiltrating lymphocytes in primary liver carcinoma. TCR beta cDNA came from about 500 ng total RNA, primed with a constant-region primer. ARM-PCR was slightly modified, and three nested multiplex PCR rounds with it gave rise to the TCR beta libraries. Each of the first two PCR rounds ran roughly 10 cycles with TRBV1-TRBV30 forward and C-beta reverse primers. TCRdb passed the multiplex PCR reads through MiXCR, listing each CDR3 protein once. The sample has about 110,000 distinct CDR3 sequences; roughly 80% are singletons. Scientists recovered RNA and DNA together from roughly 21-30 mg of unsorted bulk tissue. Source material: liver tumor tissue from sampling region 3. Regarding subset: tumor region T3, left-lateral pole. These receptor sequences come from a middle-aged man with primary liver carcinoma and hepatitis B virus infection.

This clonotype was counted at least ten times. The chain employs TRBV28 and TRBJ2-7, with 13 bases fitting TRBD2. With V trimmed by 7 bases and J by 6 bases, 6 bases remained unmatched. In germline, CDR1 is MDHEN, CDR2 SYDVKM. This CDR3 spans 14 amino acids. CDR3 in DNA: TGTGCCAGCACCCCGGGACTAGCGGGAACCGAGCAGTACTTC. The encoded protein is CASTPGLAGTEQYF. The entire variable domain, with the rest obtained from reference TRBV28 and TRBJ2-7, is as follows: DVKVTQSSRYLVKRTGEKVFLECVQDMDHENMFWYRQDPGLGLRLIYFSYDVKMKEKGDIPEGYSVSREKKERFSLILESASTNQTSMYLCASTPGLAGTEQYFGPGTRLTVT.

On this clonotype itself: This CDR3 fails to terminate in the conserved phenylalanine or tryptophan, so it likely reflects a read error. The limits of the CDR3 on the DNA are not certain, so only TCRdb's listed CDR3 is given. The chain employs TRBV28 and TRBJ1-1. A total of 14 residues make up the CDR3, ends included. Germline V CDR1 and CDR2: MDHEN, SYDVKM. CDR3 residues: CASRLSKATTEVFL.

The chain employs TRBV10-2 and TRBJ1-2; weak D call: TRBD1 (6 bases). The CDR3 has 14 residues. Germline lookup yields CDR1 WSHSY and CDR2 SAAADI. V gave up 3 bases and J gave up 3 bases, with 11 bases separating them. The CDR3 nucleotides are TGCGCCAGCAGTGAACTGGGGGCAGACTATGGCTACACCTTC. As protein: CASSELGADYGYTF.

CDR3: CAWTVRSGSEQYF. The CDR3 DNA follows: TGTGCCTGGACTGTACGGTCGGGAAGCGAGCAGTACTTC. The V gene is TRBV30, the J gene TRBJ2-7; perhaps TRBD2 as D (5 bases). V lost 4 bases and J lost 6, with 16 bases in between. Germline-derived CDR1 and CDR2 are GTSNPN and SVGIG (reference sequence). CDR3 size: 13 residues.

This clonotype was counted a single time. Germline and junction disagree at one end, which may indicate a read error. The chain recombines TRBV12-3 or TRBV12-4 with TRBJ1-5; D is undetermined. This CDR3 is built from 16 residues. The CDR3 sequence is CASTLGEYGDNQPQQF. CDR3 sequence (DNA): TGTGCCAGCACTCTCGGCGAGTACGGCGACAATCAGCCCCAGCAATTT.

This clonotype was recorded once. Compared with germline, one end of the junction differs, possibly owing to a read error. The rearrangement uses TRBV28 and TRBJ2-1, with 12 nucleotides matching TRBD2. This CDR3 comprises 14 residues. CDR1 and CDR2 from the germline V gene are MDHEN and SYDVKM. CDR3 coding DNA: TGTGCCAGCACCTCCGCCGGGACTAGCGGGTGCGGACTCTTC. This translates into CASTSAGTSGCGLF.

The chain joins TRBV29-1 to TRBJ1-5; D ambiguous. With 4 bases removed from V and 13 bases from J, the gap between germline ends came to 14 bases. Germline V CDR1 and CDR2: SQVTM, ANQGSEA. This CDR3 contains 11 residues. The CDR3 DNA follows: TGCAGCGTTGGAAGCAATCAGTCTCAGCATTTT. Protein: CSVGSNQSQHF.

A remark on this clonotype: An end of the junction does not agree with germline; a read error may underlie this. The rearrangement joins TRBV11-2 to TRBJ2-2, with D tentatively TRBD1 (5 bases). Germline CDR1 reads SGHAT; CDR2 reads FQNNGV. This CDR3 spans 15 amino acids. CDR3 DNA: TGTGCCAGCAGTTTGGGGATAGGGGTGACCGAGGAGCTGTTTTTT. Its translation: CASSLGIGVTEELFF.

The chain uses TRBV6-5 and TRBJ1-1; D not certain. The CDR3 extends over 13 amino acids. From germline, CDR1 is MNHEY and CDR2 SVGAGI. With 10 bases removed from V and 2 bases from J, the gap between germline ends came to 14 bases. The chain's CDR3 is CATSSQINTEAFF. The CDR3 coding sequence is TGTGCCACTAGTTCGCAGATTAACACTGAAGCTTTCTTT.

A note on this clonotype: The junction does not match germline at one end; this may be a read error. This chain links TRBV29-1 with TRBJ2-3, with D uncertain. The germline V gene has CDR1 SQVTM and CDR2 ANQGSEA. This CDR3 contains 16 residues. CDR3 bases: TGCAGCGTCGTTGGAGTGGATGGACGTAGCACGGATACGCAGTATTTT. Its translation is CSVVGVDGRSTDTQYF.

This clonotype appeared many times. The rearrangement links TRBV29-1 to TRBJ2-7; perhaps TRBD1 as D (6 bases). Trimming took 1 base from V and 3 from J, leaving 10 bases between them. The CDR3 is 13 residues long. The germline gives CDR1 SQVTM, CDR2 ANQGSEA. DNA for the CDR3: TGCAGCGTTGAAGCTGGCAGGGGCTACGAGCAGTACTTC. This gives the protein CSVEAGRGYEQYF.

A single count supports this clonotype. A junction boundary mismatches the germline segment, possibly from a read error. V gene TRBV11-2 combines with J gene TRBJ2-2; TRBD2 is a possible D gene (6 bases). The germline V gene has CDR1 SGHAT and CDR2 FQNNGV. The CDR3 has 15 amino acids. The CDR3 is CASCHVRGRTGELLF. CDR3 bases: TGTGCCAGCTGCCATGTCCGGGGGAGGACCGGGGAGCTGTTGTTC.

With regard to this clonotype: The junction shows a germline mismatch at one end, possibly a read error. The chain couples TRBV29-1 to TRBJ2-3; D may be TRBD1 or TRBD2 (6 bases each). The CDR3 is 14 amino acids. The germline gives CDR1 SQVTM, CDR2 ANQGSEA. The DNA of the CDR3 is TGCAGTACCAGGGGAGGCGGGTCTTCAGATACGCGGTATTTT. Amino acids: CSTRGGGSSDTRYF.

About this clonotype: Germline and junction disagree at one end, which may indicate a read error. The rearrangement links TRBV6-5 to TRBJ1-6; TRBD1 is a possible D gene (5 bases). The germline gives CDR1 MNHEY, CDR2 SVGAGI. The CDR3 extends over 16 amino acids. The CDR3 spells CASSLSGGRNNSPLYF. As DNA, the CDR3 is TGCGCCAGCAGTCTTTCCGGGGGACGGAATAATTCACCCCTCTACTTC.

About this clonotype itself: The junction does not match germline at one end; this may be a read error. The V call is TRBV11-2, the J call TRBJ2-7; D unclear. CDR3 size: 13 residues. Germline lookup yields CDR1 SGHAT and CDR2 FQNNGV. This chain's CDR3 is CASSFSEDYERYF. Written as DNA, the CDR3 is TGTGCCAGCAGCTTTTCAGAAGATTACGAGCGGTACTTC.

The gene calls are TRBV29-1 and TRBJ1-1; D gene unclear. The V end lost 5 bases, the J end lost 0 bases, and 10 bases lay between the germline ends. The germline V gene encodes CDR1 SQVTM and CDR2 ANQGSEA. The CDR3 spans 13 residues. The CDR3 protein is CSVKAEVNTEAFF. The CDR3 DNA is TGCAGCGTTAAGGCAGAAGTGAACACTGAAGCTTTCTTT.

A note on this clonotype: At one end, the junction sequence differs from germline, possibly due to a read error. The chain links TRBV12-3 or TRBV12-4 to TRBJ1-5, with 10 bases identical to TRBD1. There are 15 residues in the CDR3. The CDR3 nucleotides are TGTGCCAGCAGATTCGAGACAGGGGGCCATCAGCCCCATCATTTT. Its protein is CASRFETGGHQPHHF.